This T cell receptor beta chain was identified during a study of cytomegalovirus exposure and HLA in healthy donors. About the research overall: An early release of data contained about 85 million unique TCRs, which came from HLA-typed donors. There were some 400 genotyped donors. Of these, roughly 80% fell in the genetic ancestry cluster associated with self-reported Caucasian donors. Study-wide points: The study had only CMV serostatus as immune exposure information. Later, an analysis found that common viral pathogens appeared to be linked with several of the most significant clusters.

Looked up from germline, CDR1 is LGHNA and CDR2 is YNFKEQ. The CDR3 covers 18 residues. Trimming pared 2 bases from V and 0 bases from J, leaving 16 bases between. A remark on this clone: Antigen: not known.

In the PCR, 60 Vbeta and 13 Jbeta primers were used. TCRdb's copy holds only in-frame clones and misses some; the assay was immunoSEQ multiplex PCR. Its clone listing holds about 96,000 clones. The genes are TRBV4-2 and TRBJ1-4; maybe TRBD1 (5 bases). Input material: PBMCs. The sequence came from a woman in her twenties or thirties in good health and CMV-seronegative. The CDR3 sequence: CASSQLTGLLATNEKLFF. DNA for the CDR3: TGTGCCAGCAGCCAATTAACGGGACTCCTTGCAACTAATGAAAAACTGTTTTTT.